What follows is one T cell receptor beta chain and its context. Its antigen is not identified. The PCR contained 60 Vbeta and 13 Jbeta primers. Per the original data handling: In a later analysis, some 10 million of some 80 million unique beta chains occurred in at least two donors. Clones were read by immunoSEQ multiplex PCR, and TCRdb kept only the in-frame ones, dropping some. The D gene and trimming were derived from the DNA, and the V and J assignments and clone size from that table. This table holds fewer than 85,000 clones, more than 60% found once. The sample originates from a study of cytomegalovirus exposure and HLA in healthy donors. Study-wide points: Segments of the TCR beta V type were, in most cases, productive about 90% or about 30% of the time in an earlier analysis.

CDR3 size: 13 residues. The V gene end was trimmed by 9 bases and the J gene end by 4 bases; junction bases not matched to a gene: 7. Germline CDR1 is SGHVS and CDR2 is FQNEAQ. Sequencing used PBMCs. The clonotype was recovered from a male donor in good health and CMV-seropositive. The chain couples TRBV7-8 to TRBJ2-7, with 9 bases fitting TRBD1. This chain's CDR3 is CASETGGGYEQYF. DNA for the CDR3: TGTGCCAGTGAGACAGGGGGTGGGTACGAGCAGTACTTC.